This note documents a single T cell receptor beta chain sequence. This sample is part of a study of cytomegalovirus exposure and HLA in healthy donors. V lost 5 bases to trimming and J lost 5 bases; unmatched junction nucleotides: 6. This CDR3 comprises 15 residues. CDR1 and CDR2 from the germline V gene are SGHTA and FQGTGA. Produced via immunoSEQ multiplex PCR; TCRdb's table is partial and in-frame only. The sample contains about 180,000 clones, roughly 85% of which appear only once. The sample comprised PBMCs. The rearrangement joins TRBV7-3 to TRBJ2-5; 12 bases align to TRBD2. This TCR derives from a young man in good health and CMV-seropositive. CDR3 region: CASSARTSGAETQYF. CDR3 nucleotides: TGTGCCAGCAGCGCACGGACTAGCGGGGCGGAGACCCAGTACTTC.